These 30 T cell receptor beta chains were all obtained from the same sample, sequenced in a study of cytomegalovirus exposure and HLA in healthy donors. TCRdb keeps only in-frame clones here, not all; method: immunoSEQ multiplex PCR. The repertoire has 75,000 to 95,000 clones, 96% of them found once; the top ten carry 0.6% to 0.95%. Sequenced sample: PBMCs. Every receptor here comes from a man between 18 and 29 years old in good health and CMV-seronegative.

The V gene is TRBV5-1, the J gene TRBJ2-7; TRBD1 is a possible D gene (6 bases). Germline CDR1 reads SGHRS; CDR2 reads YFSETQ. Trimming removed 0 bases from V and 6 bases from J, with 13 bases in between. The CDR3 is 14 amino acids. CDR3 amino acids: CASSLGPAGAEQYV. The DNA for the CDR3 is TGCGCCAGCAGCTTGGGTCCGGCAGGGGCCGAGCAGTACGTC.

CDR3 protein: CASSPQPDTQYF. The DNA of the CDR3 is TGTGCCAGCTCACCACAGCCAGATACGCAGTATTTT. This chain joins TRBV18 and TRBJ2-3, with D hard to call. CDR3 length: 12 residues. Per the germline V gene, CDR1 is KGHSH and CDR2 is LQKENI. V was trimmed by 1 base and J by 4 bases, leaving 3 bases between them.

The rearrangement uses TRBV28 and TRBJ1-2, with unresolved D. This CDR3 region has 14 residues. Between the trimmed V and J ends, which lost 1 base and 3 bases, there was a span of 9 bases. Germline V gene data show CDR1 as MDHEN and CDR2 as SYDVKM. CDR3 nucleotides: TGTGCCAGCAGTTTATTGGAGCCTGACTATGGCTACACCTTC. It specifies CASSLLEPDYGYTF.

This chain uses TRBV12-2 with TRBJ1-1; TRBD1 is the table's D call and was not checked against the DNA. TRBV12-2 is given as a pseudogene. The CDR3 loop spans 18 amino acids. The DNA of the CDR3 is TGTGCAAGTCGCTTGGTCAGGGGACAGGGCTTCATGAACACTGAAGCTTTCTTT. Protein: CASRLVRGQGFMNTEAFF.

The chain employs TRBV5-1 and TRBJ2-3; D is perhaps TRBD2 (5 bases). V lost 1 base to trimming and J lost 3 bases, with 21 bases between them. Germline CDR1 SGHRS, CDR2 YFSETQ. CDR3 length: 18 residues. For the CDR3, the DNA is TGCGCCAGCAGCTTGCCGTGGACGGGGTTTGAAGTAACAGATACGCAGTATTTT. The encoded protein is CASSLPWTGFEVTDTQYF.

This clone was found once. This chain links TRBV4-3 with TRBJ1-5; 7 nucleotides line up with TRBD1. The CDR3 extends over 15 amino acids. Trimming removed 0 bases from V and 5 bases from J; junction bases left unmatched: 4. Per germline, CDR1 LGHNA and CDR2 YSLEER. The CDR3 DNA reads TGCGCCAGCAGCCAAGAACGGCAGGGGGATCAGCCCCAGCATTTT. Translated: CASSQERQGDQPQHF.

The chain employs TRBV11-2 and TRBJ2-3; tentative D call: TRBD1 (5 bases). The germline CDR1 and CDR2 sequences are SGHAT and FQNNGV. The V end was cut by 7 bases, the J end by 5 bases, with 13 bases between. CDR3 length equals 13 residues. The CDR3 DNA reads as TGTGCCAGCACTGCAGGGTTTGGAGATACGCAGTATTTT. Encoded protein: CASTAGFGDTQYF.

V usage is TRBV7-2 and J usage is TRBJ2-1; 7 bases fit TRBD2. This CDR3 has 15 residues. The germline V gene encodes CDR1 SGHTA and CDR2 FQGNSA. The V segment lost 5 bases and the J segment 3 bases; nucleotides outside the gene matches: 7. This CDR3 reads CASSLSRGSYNEQFF. CDR3 nucleotides: TGTGCCAGCAGCCTCTCTCGCGGGAGCTACAATGAGCAGTTCTTC.

This clone showed up just once. The V and J genes are TRBV10-2 and TRBJ1-1; unclear D gene. The CDR3 has 13 residues. The V gene's germline CDR1 is WSHSY and CDR2 SAAADI. V was trimmed by 2 bases and J by 6 bases, leaving 10 bases between them. The CDR3 DNA reads TGCGCCAGCAGTGAGGGAAGTGGGCCTGAAGCTTTCTTT. Amino acid sequence: CASSEGSGPEAFF.

This chain connects TRBV30 to TRBJ1-4; D is uncertain. Germline V gives CDR1 GTSNPN, CDR2 SVGIG (reference sequence). Trimming stripped 2 bases from V and 8 bases from J, with 12 bases between. This CDR3 is built from 13 residues. Here the CDR3 reads CAWSTELGEKLFF. In DNA form, the CDR3 reads TGTGCCTGGAGTACGGAGCTTGGCGAAAAACTGTTTTTT.

The chain links TRBV7-6 to TRBJ2-3; 8 nucleotides match TRBD1. The CDR3 totals 14 residues. The junction had 3 bases not matched to a gene; V was cut back by 3 bases and J by 4 bases. From germline, CDR1 is SGHVS and CDR2 FNYEAQ. CDR3 in amino acids: CASSLPTGADTQYF. CDR3 nucleotides: TGTGCCAGCAGCTTGCCGACAGGGGCAGATACGCAGTATTTT.

This rearrangement joins TRBV28 to TRBJ1-4, with a possible D match to TRBD1 (5 bases). The V end lost 4 bases, the J end lost 4 bases, and 13 bases lay between the germline ends. Germline lookup yields CDR1 MDHEN and CDR2 SYDVKM. This CDR3 has 15 amino acids. The CDR3 protein is CASSSSGGSNEKLFF. CDR3 DNA: TGTGCCAGCAGTTCCTCCGGGGGAAGTAATGAAAAACTGTTTTTT.

The V and J genes are TRBV11-3 and TRBJ2-7; D remains ambiguous. Germline V lookup: CDR1 SGHNT, CDR2 YENEEA. The CDR3 spans 12 residues. Trimming stripped 4 bases from V and 3 bases from J, with 7 bases between. The DNA for the CDR3 is TGTGCCAGCAGCTCCCAGAACTACGAGCAGTACGTC. Translating it yields CASSSQNYEQYV.

This clone was seen only once. The same CDR3 can be traced to other DNA sequences in this sample. Here the CDR3 reads CASSVDLAVQETQYF. In nucleotides, the CDR3 is TGTGCCAGCAGCGTAGACCTAGCGGTTCAAGAGACCCAGTACTTC. The chain recombines TRBV9 with TRBJ2-5; TRBD2 aligns across 7 bases. V was pared by 0 bases and J by 2 bases, with 4 bases of the junction left unmatched. The germline gives CDR1 SGDLS, CDR2 YYNGEE. This CDR3 contains 15 residues.

V is TRBV5-1 and J is TRBJ2-7; a possible D gene is TRBD2 (5 bases). The CDR3 contains 13 residues. V shed 4 bases and J shed 3 bases, with 11 bases lying between them. Germline V gives CDR1 SGHRS, CDR2 YFSETQ. CDR3 sequence reads: CASSPWGDYEQYF. CDR3 sequence (DNA): TGCGCCAGCAGCCCTTGGGGAGACTACGAGCAGTACTTC.

The chain joins TRBV11-2 to TRBJ2-1, with TRBD2 matching 7 bases. The CDR3 consists of 18 residues. Germline V gene sequence: CDR1 SGHAT, CDR2 FQNNGV. Trimming at V came to 1 base and at J to 0 bases, leaving 9 bases not matched to a gene. The CDR3: CASSLVISRGSSYNEQFF. The CDR3 DNA follows: TGTGCCAGCAGCTTAGTAATATCCCGCGGGAGCTCCTACAATGAGCAGTTCTTC. The complete variable domain, with remaining parts taken from reference TRBV11-2 and TRBJ2-1, reads EAGVAQSPRYKIIEKRQSVAFWCNPISGHATLYWYQQILGQGPKLLIQFQNNGVVDDSQLPKDRFSAERLKGVDSTLKIQPAKLEDSAVYLCASSLVISRGSSYNEQFFGPGTRLTVL.

The gene calls are TRBV6-1 and TRBJ2-1, with 7 nucleotides matching TRBD2. The CDR3 runs to 15 residues. The germline CDR1 and CDR2 sequences are MNHNS and SASEGT. With V trimmed by 0 bases and J by 6 bases, 5 bases remained unmatched. The CDR3 DNA reads TGTGCCAGCAGTGAAGCGCCGGGAGGAGGCAATGAGCAGTTCTTC. Protein: CASSEAPGGGNEQFF.

This sequence joins TRBV27 and TRBJ1-5; D might be TRBD1 (5 bases). The ends were cut back, 5 bases at V and 7 bases at J, with 12 bases in the middle. The CDR3 length is 13 residues. CDR1 is MNHEY, CDR2 SMNVEV, per germline (reference sequence). The CDR3 bases are TGTGCCAGCAGTGCTGGGGGGGTCCAGCCCCAGCATTTT. Translated: CASSAGGVQPQHF.

The rearrangement links TRBV28 to TRBJ2-4; a weak D match, TRBD2 (6 bases). Trimming left V 6 bases short and J 2 bases short, with 20 bases between. The CDR3 extends over 17 amino acids. Germline V gene lookup returns CDR1 MDHEN and CDR2 SYDVKM. CDR3 DNA sequence: TGTGCCAGCAGCTATACCTTGGGGCGGGAACCCAAAAACATTCAGTACTTC. Translation: CASSYTLGREPKNIQYF.

The chain combines TRBV11-2 with TRBJ2-7; 7 bases fit TRBD1. J gave up 10 bases and V 5 bases, and 14 bases lay outside the gene matches. The CDR3 has 14 residues. Germline V gene data show CDR1 as SGHAT and CDR2 as FQNNGV. The CDR3 sequence is CASSRTERDSRQYF. The CDR3, as DNA: TGTGCCAGCAGCCGAACGGAAAGGGACAGCCGTCAGTACTTC.

V usage is TRBV11-3 and J usage is TRBJ2-3; TRBD2 is a possible D gene (6 bases). Germline CDR1 reads SGHNT; CDR2 reads YENEEA. The CDR3 extends over 16 amino acids. V lost 0 bases and J lost 0, with 10 bases in between. Here the CDR3 reads CASSLDRGGSTDTQYF. In nucleotides, the CDR3 is TGTGCCAGCAGCTTAGATAGGGGAGGCAGCACAGATACGCAGTATTTT.

CDR3 amino acids: CASRPPGHVSGQGFNEQFF. Here the CDR3 DNA reads TGTGCCAGCAGGCCCCCCGGCCATGTTTCGGGACAGGGGTTCAATGAGCAGTTCTTC. This chain links TRBV28 with TRBJ2-1, with TRBD1 matching 10 bases. The CDR3 is 19 residues long. J gave up 6 bases and V 6 bases, and 20 bases lay outside the gene matches. Looked up from germline, CDR1 is MDHEN and CDR2 is SYDVKM.

The chain recombines TRBV18 with TRBJ2-5; TRBD2 agrees at 7 bases. Unmatched junction bases numbered 6, after V lost 3 bases and J lost 2 bases. This CDR3 contains 15 residues. CDR1 and CDR2 from the germline V gene are KGHSH and LQKENI. The CDR3 DNA reads as TGTGCCAGCTCACCGAGACTAGCTTCACAAGAGACCCAGTACTTC. Its protein product is CASSPRLASQETQYF. Full variable domain (remainder filled in from reference TRBV18 and TRBJ2-5): NAGVMQNPRHLVRRRGQEARLRCSPMKGHSHVYWYRQLPEEGLKFMVYLQKENIIDESGMPKERFSAEFPKEGPSILRIQQVVRGDSAAYFCASSPRLASQETQYFGPGTRLLVL.

This clone showed up just a few times. The J gene is TRBJ2-2, the V gene TRBV5-8, with a possible D match to TRBD1 (6 bases). V was cut by 3 bases and J by 10 bases, with 16 bases left in between. Germline CDR1 SGHTS, CDR2 YDEGEE. The CDR3 totals 14 residues. CDR3 region: CASSYTFTGSELFF. The CDR3 DNA reads as TGTGCCAGCAGCTATACCTTTACAGGGTCGGAGCTGTTTTTT.

A single count supports this clone. The genes are TRBV4-2 and TRBJ1-4; D is uncertain. There are 16 residues in the CDR3. V was clipped by 0 bases and J by 7 bases, with 15 bases between them. Germline loops: CDR1 LGHNA, CDR2 YNFKEQ. CDR3 residues: CASSQDPISGGEKLFF. The CDR3 region has the DNA TGTGCCAGCAGCCAAGATCCGATCAGTGGAGGTGAAAAACTGTTTTTT.

The J gene is TRBJ1-5, the V gene TRBV2; tentative D call: TRBD1 (5 bases). The germline CDR1 and CDR2 sequences are SNHLY and FYNNEI. Trimming pared 6 bases from V and 2 bases from J, leaving 23 bases between. The CDR3 sequence is 18 residues long. CDR3 amino acids: CASRERGGGGRGNQPQHF. CDR3 DNA sequence: TGTGCCAGCAGGGAGCGAGGCGGGGGGGGAAGGGGCAATCAGCCCCAGCATTTT.

V and J are TRBV6-1 and TRBJ2-1; 9 bases agree with TRBD2. Germline V gene data show CDR1 as MNHNS and CDR2 as SASEGT. There are 17 residues in the CDR3. V trimming: 2 bases; J trimming: 1 base; junction bases outside the gene matches: 6. CDR3 DNA: TGTGCCAGCAGTGAATGGCTTAGCGGGGGTTCCTACAATGAGCAGTTCTTC. Its translation: CASSEWLSGGSYNEQFF.

V gene TRBV5-1 combines with J gene TRBJ2-1, with TRBD2 matching 11 bases. The germline gives CDR1 SGHRS, CDR2 YFSETQ. The V and J ends lost 5 bases and 8 bases, in that order; junction bases with no gene match: 9. The CDR3 is 15 amino acids. The CDR3 DNA sequence: TGCGCCAGCAGACCGAATCTAGCGGGAGGACATGAGCAGTTCTTC. It encodes CASRPNLAGGHEQFF.

The chain couples TRBV9 to TRBJ2-7; D perhaps matches TRBD2 (6 bases). CDR3 length: 14 residues. Germline assignment: CDR1 SGDLS and CDR2 YYNGEE. The V end lost 4 bases, the J end lost 0 bases, and 11 bases lay between the germline ends. CDR3 coding DNA: TGTGCCAGCAGCTTGGGGACTTTCTCCTACGAGCAGTACTTC. Protein: CASSLGTFSYEQYF.

V usage is TRBV28 and J usage is TRBJ2-1; TRBD2 agrees at 7 bases. V was clipped by 11 bases and J by 7 bases; unmatched bases: 17. Looked up from germline, CDR1 is MDHEN and CDR2 is SYDVKM. CDR3 length: 15 amino acids. CDR3 nucleotide sequence: TGTGCCGGCGCCTCCCAGCGGGATTGGGGGAATGAGCAGTTCTTC. This gives the protein CAGASQRDWGNEQFF.